These T cell receptor beta chains were read from a single sample in a study of CD8 T cells in Susac syndrome. Each CDR3 protein is one row after TCRdb ran MiXCR on the immunoSEQ multiplex PCR reads. The repertoire holds around 300,000 distinct CDR3 sequences, with 92% as singletons. Sequenced material: CD4+ T cells from PBMCs. These receptors originate from a human donor with multiple sclerosis. The CDR3 runs from the conserved cysteine through the conserved F or W. A D gene is named only where the DNA matches it firmly. Size is omitted from some rows. Given values are once, few, many or a class for expanded clones.

d_gene | j_gene | v_gene | abundance | CDR3nt | CDR3aa
TRBD1 | TRBJ2-7 | TRBV6-2/TRBV6-3 | NA | TGTGCCAGCAGTTACCTACCCTCGGGACAGGTCCCCTTTGTGACGATACCACGGGAGCAGTACTTC | CASSYLPSGQVPFVTIPREQYF
TRBD1 | TRBJ1-5 | TRBV20-1 | once | TGCAGTGCGCGAGAGTTCGACAGGGGGGTGAATCAGCCCCAGCATTTT | CSAREFDRGVNQPQHF
TRBD1 | TRBJ1-1 | TRBV19 | NA | TGTGCCAGTATAGGACAGGGTATGAACACTGAAGCTTTCTTT | CASIGQGMNTEAFF
NA | TRBJ1-2 | TRBV20-1 | NA | TGCAGTGCTAGATACCCGGGTACTAACTATGGCTACACCTTC | CSARYPGTNYGYTF
NA | TRBJ2-2 | TRBV3-1 | NA | TGTGCCAGCAGCCAAGATCTGTCAGGCGCCGGGGAGCTGTTTTTT | CASSQDLSGAGELFF
NA | TRBJ2-7 | TRBV9 | few | TGTGCCAGCAGCCCCCAGGTCGGGATGGTGAGAATGTACGAGCAGTACTTC | CASSPQVGMVRMYEQYF
TRBD2 | TRBJ2-1 | TRBV20-1 | NA | TGCAGTGCTAGAGGAGCGACTAGCCGAAGGGTCAGTGAGCAGTTCTTC | CSARGATSRRVSEQFF
NA | TRBJ1-6 | TRBV7-9 | NA | TGTGCCAGCAGCCGCGAACAGACAGCTAATTCACCCCTCCACTTT | CASSREQTANSPLHF
TRBD2 | TRBJ2-1 | TRBV29-1 | NA | TGCAGCGTCCCACTAGCGGGCTCCTACAATGAGCAGTTCTTC | CSVPLAGSYNEQFF
NA | TRBJ1-5 | TRBV12-3/TRBV12-4 | NA | TGTGCCAGCAGTTTTGCTCAGCCCCAGCATTTT | CASSFAQPQHF
TRBD1 | TRBJ2-6 | TRBV12-3/TRBV12-4 | NA | TGTGCCAGCAGCTCGGACAGGGCCCCCTACCTTGCTGGGGCCAACGTCCTGACTTTC | CASSSDRAPYLAGANVLTF
NA | TRBJ1-2 | TRBV5-1 | NA | TGCGCCAGCAGCTTGGGCGCAGGAGGGGACTATGGCTACACCTTC | CASSLGAGGDYGYTF
NA | TRBJ2-5 | TRBV15 | NA | TGTGCCACCAGCAGAGATTCAGGGAGAGAGACCCAGTACTTC | CATSRDSGRETQYF
TRBD1 | TRBJ1-1 | TRBV12-3/TRBV12-4 | NA | TGTGCCAGCAGTGGTACGACAGGGAGGAACACTGAAGCTTTCTTT | CASSGTTGRNTEAFF
TRBD2 | TRBJ2-5 | TRBV20-1 | NA | TGCAGTGCTAGGGGGGGGACTAGCGGACACCAAGAGACCCAGTACTTC | CSARGGTSGHQETQYF
NA | TRBJ2-4 | TRBV20-1 | NA | TGCAGTGCAGCAGAGGGGAGTGGGGCCAAAAACATTCAGTACTTC | CSAAEGSGAKNIQYF
NA | TRBJ2-1 | TRBV18 | NA | TGTGCCAGCTCACCATCGCAGCTCGATGAGCAGTTCTTC | CASSPSQLDEQFF
NA | TRBJ1-5 | TRBV4-1 | NA | TGCGCCAGCAGCCAAGGGAGCGTCCGGGACCCGAATCAGCCCCAGCATTTT | CASSQGSVRDPNQPQHF
NA | TRBJ2-5 | TRBV10-3 | NA | TGTGCCATCAGGCTGACAGTCCAAGAGACCCAGTACTTC | CAIRLTVQETQYF
NA | TRBJ2-2 | TRBV15 | NA | TGTGCCACCAGCAGAGGTGGGGGGAACACCGGGGAGCTGTTTTTT | CATSRGGGNTGELFF
TRBD2 | TRBJ2-3 | TRBV7-2 | NA | TGTGCCAGCAGCCCCGGAGCGGGGACAGATACGCAGTATTTT | CASSPGAGTDTQYF
NA | TRBJ2-7 | TRBV12-3/TRBV12-4 | NA | TGTGCCAGCAGTTACAAGGCCCGGGCCGAGCAGTACTTC | CASSYKARAEQYF
NA | TRBJ2-3 | TRBV29-1 | NA | TGCAGCGTTGAAGTAACAGGCCCAGATACGCAGTATTTT | CSVEVTGPDTQYF
NA | TRBJ1-2 | TRBV12-3/TRBV12-4 | NA | TGTGCCAGCAGTTTAGACAGCAGGGTAATCTATGGCTACACCTTC | CASSLDSRVIYGYTF
NA | TRBJ2-2 | TRBV7-2 | NA | TGTGCCAGCAGCCCCCCCAATTACACCGGGGAGCTGTTTTTT | CASSPPNYTGELFF
NA | TRBJ2-7 | TRBV20-1 | NA | TGCAGTGCTAGACAGGTCCATGGCGAGCAGTACTTC | CSARQVHGEQYF